This T cell receptor (beta chain) was sequenced during a study of beta chain features in type 1 diabetes. This CDR3 spans 12 amino acids. Between the trimmed V and J ends, which lost 7 bases and 5 bases, there was a span of 10 bases. In germline, CDR1 is SGHAT, CDR2 FQNNGV. Study-level findings and limits: Moderate but significant shortening of TCRB CDR3s was recorded in all four CD4+ subsets from Type 1 diabetes patients. Sequencing used cDNA, and cells with high TCR expression could therefore be over-represented.

This clone was observed a few times. Its specificity is unknown. The isolated RNA, all of it, was reverse transcribed, so expressed TCRB transcripts were what got sequenced. Sequencing was performed with immunoSEQ multiplex PCR; in TCRdb, only in-frame clones are kept and a portion is missing. This table has 640,000 or so clones, under 15% appearing once. This sequence joins TRBV11-2 and TRBJ2-3; D perhaps matches TRBD2 (6 bases). This TCR was recovered from a man aged 18 to 29 with type 1 diabetes. Material for sequencing was naive CD4+ T cells from blood. CDR3 in DNA: TGTGCCAGCAAACAGGAGGGAGATACGCAGTATTTT. Translation gives CASKQEGDTQYF.